This T cell receptor beta chain appears in the sequencing data of a study of CD8 T cells in Susac syndrome. General study points: Clonal expansion of CD8+ cells in Susac peaked in TEMRA cells (and in active patients). Acknowledgment was made by the study that its TCR sequencing and HLA analysis involved a relatively small number of individuals.

The V gene's germline CDR1 is SQVTM and CDR2 ANQGSEA. The CDR3 extends over 12 amino acids. The germline V and J ends were trimmed by 6 bases and 2 bases, with 7 bases remaining between them. The RNA input was roughly 0.45 to 1 ug, and it was reverse transcribed with random hexamers. Multiplex immunoSEQ PCR targeted 54 Vbeta and 13 Jbeta TCR beta segments. TCRdb ran MiXCR on the immunoSEQ multiplex PCR reads and lists one entry per CDR3 protein. This sample has about 85,000 distinct CDR3 sequences, with 95% found just once. With regard to this clonotype: The antigen is not known.

The receptor was derived from a human donor with Susac syndrome. Sequencing was done on a sample of CD8+ T cells from PBMCs. The chain has TRBV29-1 and TRBJ2-2; no firm D call. DNA for the CDR3: TGCAGCGTCGGCGGAAACACCGGGGAGCTGTTTTTT. It translates to CSVGGNTGELFF.